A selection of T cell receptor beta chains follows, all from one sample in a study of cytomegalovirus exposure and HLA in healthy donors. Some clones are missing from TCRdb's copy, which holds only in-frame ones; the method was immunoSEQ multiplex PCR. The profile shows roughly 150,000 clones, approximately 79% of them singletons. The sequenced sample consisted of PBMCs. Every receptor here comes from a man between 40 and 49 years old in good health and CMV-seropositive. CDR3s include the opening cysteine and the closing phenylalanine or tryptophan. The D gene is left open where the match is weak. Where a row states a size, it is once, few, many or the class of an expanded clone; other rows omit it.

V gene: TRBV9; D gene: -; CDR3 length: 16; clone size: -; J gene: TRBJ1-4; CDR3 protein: CASSVGSTELYEKLFF; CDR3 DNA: TGTGCCAGCAGCGTAGGGTCGACAGAGCTATATGAAAAACTGTTTTTT
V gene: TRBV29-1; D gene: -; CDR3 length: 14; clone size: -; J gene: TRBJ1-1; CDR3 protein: CSVDATTGFGEAFF; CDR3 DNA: TGCAGCGTTGACGCGACTACAGGGTTTGGTGAAGCTTTCTTT
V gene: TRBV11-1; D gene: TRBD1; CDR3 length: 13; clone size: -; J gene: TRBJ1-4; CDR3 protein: CASSSGTAEKLFF; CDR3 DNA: TGTGCCAGCAGCTCTGGGACAGCCGAAAAACTGTTTTTT
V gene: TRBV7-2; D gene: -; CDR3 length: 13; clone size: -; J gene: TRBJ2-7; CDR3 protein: CASSLGPTNEQYF; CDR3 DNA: TGTGCCAGCAGCTTAGGCCCCACTAACGAGCAGTACTTC
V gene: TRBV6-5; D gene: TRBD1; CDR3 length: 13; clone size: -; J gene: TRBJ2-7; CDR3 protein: CASSGQGTYEQYF; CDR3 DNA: TGTGCCAGCAGTGGACAGGGAACCTACGAGCAGTACTTC
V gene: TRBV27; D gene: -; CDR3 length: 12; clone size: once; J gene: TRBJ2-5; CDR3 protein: CASRSLKETQYF; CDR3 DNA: TGTGCCAGCAGGTCCCTAAAAGAGACCCAGTACTTC
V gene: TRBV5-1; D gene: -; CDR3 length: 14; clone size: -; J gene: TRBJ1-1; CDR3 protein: CASSPLGPNTEAFF; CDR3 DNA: TGCGCCAGCAGCCCGCTGGGGCCGAACACTGAAGCTTTCTTT
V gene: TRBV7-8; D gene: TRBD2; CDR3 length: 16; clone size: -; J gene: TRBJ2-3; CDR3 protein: CASSFGLAESTDTQYF; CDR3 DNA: TGTGCCAGCAGCTTTGGACTAGCGGAAAGCACAGATACGCAGTATTTT
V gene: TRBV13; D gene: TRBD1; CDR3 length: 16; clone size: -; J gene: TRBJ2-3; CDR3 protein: CASSSDRGGSTDTQYF; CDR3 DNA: TGTGCCAGCAGCTCCGACAGGGGTGGTAGCACAGATACGCAGTATTTT
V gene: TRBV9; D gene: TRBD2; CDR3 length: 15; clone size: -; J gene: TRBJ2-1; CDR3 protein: CASSVGLAGRNEQFF; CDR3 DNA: TGTGCCAGCAGCGTAGGACTAGCGGGAAGGAATGAGCAGTTCTTC
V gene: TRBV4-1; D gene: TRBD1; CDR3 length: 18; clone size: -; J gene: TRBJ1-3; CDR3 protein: CASSLEEGAFGSGNTIYF; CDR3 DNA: TGCGCCAGCAGCCTAGAAGAGGGGGCTTTTGGCTCTGGAAACACCATATATTTT
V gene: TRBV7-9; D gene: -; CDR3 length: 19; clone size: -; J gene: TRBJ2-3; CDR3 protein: CSSQTNAFWATASTDTQYF; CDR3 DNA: TGTTCCAGCCAAACGAACGCATTTTGGGCAACCGCTAGCACAGATACGCAGTATTTT
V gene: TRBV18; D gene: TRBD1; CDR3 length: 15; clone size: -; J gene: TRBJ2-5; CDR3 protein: CASSPRQGAVETQYF; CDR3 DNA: TGTGCCAGCTCACCCCGACAGGGGGCGGTGGAGACCCAGTACTTC
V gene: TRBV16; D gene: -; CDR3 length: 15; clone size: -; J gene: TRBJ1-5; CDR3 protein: CASSQFRQANQPQHF; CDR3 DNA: TGTGCCAGCAGCCAATTCCGACAGGCTAATCAGCCCCAGCATTTT
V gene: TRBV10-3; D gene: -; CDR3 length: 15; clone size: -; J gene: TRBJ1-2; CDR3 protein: CAISEGGEPNYGYTF; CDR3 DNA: TGTGCCATCAGTGAGGGCGGGGAACCCAACTATGGCTACACCTTC
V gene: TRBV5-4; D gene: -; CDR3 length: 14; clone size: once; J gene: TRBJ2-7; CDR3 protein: CASSLVGRDYEQYF; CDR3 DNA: TGTGCCAGCAGCTTGGTCGGCAGGGACTACGAGCAGTACTTC
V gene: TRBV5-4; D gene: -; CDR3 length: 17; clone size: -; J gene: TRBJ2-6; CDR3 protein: CASSRRQGPSGANVLTF; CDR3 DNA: TGTGCCAGCAGCCGACGCCAGGGGCCCTCTGGGGCCAACGTCCTGACTTTC
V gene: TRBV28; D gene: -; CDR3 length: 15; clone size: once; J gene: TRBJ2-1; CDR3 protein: CASSAPTDSYNEQFF; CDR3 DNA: TGTGCCAGCAGTGCCCCGACAGACTCCTACAATGAGCAGTTCTTC
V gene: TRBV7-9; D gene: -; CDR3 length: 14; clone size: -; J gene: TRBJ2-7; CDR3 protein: CASSPRTDTYEQYF; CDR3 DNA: TGTGCCAGCAGCCCACGGACGGACACCTACGAGCAGTACTTC
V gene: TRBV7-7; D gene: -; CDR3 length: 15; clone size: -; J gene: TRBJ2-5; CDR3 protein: CASSQGTVVWETQYF; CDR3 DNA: TGTGCTAGCAGCCAGGGTACGGTAGTTTGGGAGACCCAGTACTTC
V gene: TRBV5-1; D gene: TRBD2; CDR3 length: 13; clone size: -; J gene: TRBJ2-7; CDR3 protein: CASSLIAGGEQYF; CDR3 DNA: TGCGCCAGCAGCTTGATAGCGGGAGGCGAGCAGTACTTC
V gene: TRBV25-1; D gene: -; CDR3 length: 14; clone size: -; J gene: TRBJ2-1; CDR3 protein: CASSEVRVLGEQFF; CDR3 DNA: TGTGCCAGCAGTGAAGTCAGGGTTTTAGGTGAGCAGTTCTTC
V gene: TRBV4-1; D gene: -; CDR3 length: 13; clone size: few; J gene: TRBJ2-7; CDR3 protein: CASSQFPTYEQYF; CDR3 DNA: TGCGCCAGCAGCCAATTTCCCACCTACGAGCAGTACTTC
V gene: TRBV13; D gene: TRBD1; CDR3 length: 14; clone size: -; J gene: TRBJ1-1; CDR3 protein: CASSLGLRGAEAFF; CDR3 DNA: TGTGCCAGCAGCTTAGGCCTCAGGGGGGCTGAAGCTTTCTTT
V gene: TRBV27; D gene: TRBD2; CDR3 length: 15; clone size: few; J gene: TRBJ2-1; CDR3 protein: CASSIGTSVGNEQFF; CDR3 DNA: TGTGCCAGCAGCATCGGGACTAGCGTTGGGAATGAGCAGTTCTTC
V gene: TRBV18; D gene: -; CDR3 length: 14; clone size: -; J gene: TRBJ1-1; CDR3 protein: CASSPLGINTEAFF; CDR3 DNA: TGTGCCAGCTCACCTTTGGGCATAAACACTGAAGCTTTCTTT
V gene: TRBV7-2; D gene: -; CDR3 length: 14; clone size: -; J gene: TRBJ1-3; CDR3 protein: CASSFGSSGNTIYF; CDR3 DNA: TGTGCCAGCAGCTTTGGGAGCTCTGGAAACACCATATATTTT
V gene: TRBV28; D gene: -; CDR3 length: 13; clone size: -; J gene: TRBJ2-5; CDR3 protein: CASSGRGRETQYF; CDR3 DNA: TGTGCCAGCAGTGGCAGGGGCCGGGAGACCCAGTACTTC
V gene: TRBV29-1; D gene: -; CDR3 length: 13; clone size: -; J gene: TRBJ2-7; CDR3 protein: CSVELQGPYEQYF; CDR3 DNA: TGCAGCGTTGAGCTACAGGGACCCTACGAGCAGTACTTC
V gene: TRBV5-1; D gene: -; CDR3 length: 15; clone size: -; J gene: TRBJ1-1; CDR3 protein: CASSNFRDSNTEAFF; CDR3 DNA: TGCGCCAGCAGCAACTTCAGGGACTCGAACACTGAAGCTTTCTTT
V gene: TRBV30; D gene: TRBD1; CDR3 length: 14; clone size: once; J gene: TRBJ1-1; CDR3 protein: CAWRPGQMNTEAFF; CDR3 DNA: TGTGCCTGGAGGCCGGGACAGATGAACACTGAAGCTTTCTTT
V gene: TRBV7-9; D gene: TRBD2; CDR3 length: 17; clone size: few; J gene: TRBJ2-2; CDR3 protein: CASSLGRLAGGPGELFF; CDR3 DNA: TGTGCCAGCAGTCTGGGACGACTAGCGGGAGGCCCCGGGGAGCTGTTTTTT
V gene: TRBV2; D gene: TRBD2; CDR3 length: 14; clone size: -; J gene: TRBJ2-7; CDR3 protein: CASILGAGAYEQYF; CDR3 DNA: TGTGCCAGCATCCTAGGAGCGGGAGCCTACGAGCAGTACTTC
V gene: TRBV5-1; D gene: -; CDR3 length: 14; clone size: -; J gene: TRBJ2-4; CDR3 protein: CASSLGGAGNIQYF; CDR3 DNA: TGCGCCAGCAGCTTAGGGGGGGCTGGAAACATTCAGTACTTC
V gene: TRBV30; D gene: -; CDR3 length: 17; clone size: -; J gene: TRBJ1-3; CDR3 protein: CAWSRLLGGATGNTIYF; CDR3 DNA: TGTGCCTGGAGTCGCCTTTTGGGGGGGGCGACTGGAAACACCATATATTTT
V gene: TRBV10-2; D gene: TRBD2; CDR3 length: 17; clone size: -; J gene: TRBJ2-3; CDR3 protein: CASMGPKAGSVADTQYF; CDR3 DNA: TGCGCCAGCATGGGGCCTAAAGCGGGGTCGGTGGCAGATACGCAGTATTTT
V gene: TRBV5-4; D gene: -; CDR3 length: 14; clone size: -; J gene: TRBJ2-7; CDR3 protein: CASSLYGISYEQYF; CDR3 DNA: TGTGCCAGCAGCTTGTACGGGATCTCCTACGAGCAGTACTTC
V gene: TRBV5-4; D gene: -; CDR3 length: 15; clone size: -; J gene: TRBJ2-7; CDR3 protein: CASSHRGTSRYEQYF; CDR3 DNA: TGTGCCAGCAGCCACAGGGGGACTAGCAGATACGAGCAGTACTTC
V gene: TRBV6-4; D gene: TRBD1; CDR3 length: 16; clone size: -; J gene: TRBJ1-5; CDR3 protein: CASSDRDSVGNQPQHF; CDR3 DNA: TGTGCCAGCAGTGACCGGGACAGTGTAGGCAATCAGCCCCAGCATTTT
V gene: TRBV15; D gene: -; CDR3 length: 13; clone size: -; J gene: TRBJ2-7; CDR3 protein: CATSRASGVAQYF; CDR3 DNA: TGTGCCACCAGCAGAGCCTCAGGGGTGGCGCAGTACTTC
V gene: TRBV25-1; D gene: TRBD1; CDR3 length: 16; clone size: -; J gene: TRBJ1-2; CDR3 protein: CASSASGTGSTAGYTF; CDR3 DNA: TGTGCCAGCAGTGCGTCCGGGACAGGGTCAACCGCTGGCTACACCTTC
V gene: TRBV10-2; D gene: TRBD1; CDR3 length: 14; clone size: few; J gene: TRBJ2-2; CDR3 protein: CASSEQTGYGELFF; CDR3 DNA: TGCGCCAGCAGTGAACAGACAGGGTACGGGGAGCTGTTTTTT
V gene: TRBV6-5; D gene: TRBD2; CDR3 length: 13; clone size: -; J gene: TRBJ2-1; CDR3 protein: CASTGLAGVGPFF; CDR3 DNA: TGTGCCAGCACTGGACTAGCGGGAGTGGGCCCGTTCTTC
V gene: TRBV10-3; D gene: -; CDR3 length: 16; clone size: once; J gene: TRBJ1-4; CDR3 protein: CAISLGGGTTNEKLFF; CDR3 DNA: TGTGCCATCTCCCTCGGCGGGGGGACAACTAATGAAAAACTGTTTTTT
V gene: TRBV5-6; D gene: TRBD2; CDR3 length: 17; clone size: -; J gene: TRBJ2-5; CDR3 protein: CASSPSGTSGGGRTQYF; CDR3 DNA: TGTGCCAGCAGCCCATCCGGGACTAGCGGGGGGGGGAGGACCCAGTACTTC
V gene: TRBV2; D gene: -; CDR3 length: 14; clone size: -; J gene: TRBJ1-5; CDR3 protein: CASSEVTGGQPQHF; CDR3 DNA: TGTGCCAGCAGTGAAGTAACCGGAGGTCAGCCCCAGCATTTT
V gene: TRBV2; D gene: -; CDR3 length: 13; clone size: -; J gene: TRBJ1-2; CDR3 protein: CASSEDKNPGYTF; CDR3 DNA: TGTGCCAGCAGTGAAGACAAAAACCCCGGCTACACCTTC
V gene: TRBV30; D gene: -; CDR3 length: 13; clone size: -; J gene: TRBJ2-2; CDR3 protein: CAWSVRNTGELFF; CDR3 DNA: TGTGCCTGGAGTGTTAGAAACACCGGGGAGCTGTTTTTT
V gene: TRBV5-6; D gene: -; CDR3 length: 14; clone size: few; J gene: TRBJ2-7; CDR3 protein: CASSFGDGDYEQYF; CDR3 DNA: TGTGCCAGCAGCTTTGGCGACGGAGACTACGAGCAGTACTTC
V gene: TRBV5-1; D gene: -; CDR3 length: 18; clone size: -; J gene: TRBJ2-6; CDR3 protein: CASSLGGSVYSGANVLTF; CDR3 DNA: TGCGCCAGCAGCTTGGGAGGCAGCGTCTACTCTGGGGCCAACGTCCTGACTTTC
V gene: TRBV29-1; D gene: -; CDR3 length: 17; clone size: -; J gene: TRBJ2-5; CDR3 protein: CSVDPSLWGLAEETQYF; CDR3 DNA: TGCAGCGTTGACCCCTCCCTTTGGGGGCTCGCGGAGGAGACCCAGTACTTC
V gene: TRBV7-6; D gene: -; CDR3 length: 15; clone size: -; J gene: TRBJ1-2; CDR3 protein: CASSLETGWGYGYTF; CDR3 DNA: TGTGCCAGCAGCTTAGAGACAGGTTGGGGCTATGGCTACACCTTC
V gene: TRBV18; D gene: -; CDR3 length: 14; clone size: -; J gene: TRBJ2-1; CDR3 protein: CASSPQDSYNEQFF; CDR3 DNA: TGTGCCAGCTCACCACAGGACAGTTACAATGAGCAGTTCTTC
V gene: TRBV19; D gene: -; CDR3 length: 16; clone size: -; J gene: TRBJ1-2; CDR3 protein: CASSISSTPTNYGYTF; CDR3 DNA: TGTGCCAGTAGTATAAGTTCGACACCCACTAACTATGGCTACACCTTC
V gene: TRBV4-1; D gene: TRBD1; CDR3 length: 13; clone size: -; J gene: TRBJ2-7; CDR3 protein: CASSRRDRESVIF; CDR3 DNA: TGCGCCAGCAGCCGCAGGGACAGGGAAAGTGTCATCTTC
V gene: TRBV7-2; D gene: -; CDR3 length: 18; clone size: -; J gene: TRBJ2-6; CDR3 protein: CASSLSGHLLDGANVLTF; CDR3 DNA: TGTGCCAGCAGCTTATCGGGACACCTACTGGATGGGGCCAACGTCCTGACTTTC
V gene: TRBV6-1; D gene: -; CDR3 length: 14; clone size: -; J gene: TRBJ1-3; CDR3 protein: CASSEGTRRDTIYF; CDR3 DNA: TGTGCCAGCAGTGAAGGGACAAGGAGGGACACCATATATTTT
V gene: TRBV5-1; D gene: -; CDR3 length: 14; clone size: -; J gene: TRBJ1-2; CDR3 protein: CASSPRVPDYGYTF; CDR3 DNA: TGCGCCAGCAGCCCCCGGGTACCAGACTATGGCTACACCTTC
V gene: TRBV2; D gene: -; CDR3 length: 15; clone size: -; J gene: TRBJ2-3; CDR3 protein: CASKGSRMGTDTQYF; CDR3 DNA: TGTGCCTCCAAGGGGTCGCGAATGGGCACAGATACGCAGTATTTT